The 5 T cell receptor beta chains in this list originate from one sample, sequenced in a study of graft-versus-host responses after intestinal transplantation. The table came from immunoSEQ multiplex PCR; TCRdb's copy has only in-frame clones and leaves some out. The repertoire holds about 12,000 clones, with 83% as singletons. This specimen was PBMCs, taken around 120 days after transplant. All receptors come from a human patient who received an intestinal transplant, so some T cells may come from the graft donor.

The rearrangement links TRBV6-6 to TRBJ2-7, with 7 bases matching TRBD1. In germline, CDR1 is MNHNY, CDR2 SVGAGI (reference sequence). The CDR3 spans 13 residues. The ends lost 0 bases at V and 4 bases at J; junction bases unmatched: 0. This CDR3 reads CASSYSTGYEQYF. The CDR3 DNA reads TGTGCCAGCAGTTACTCGACAGGGTACGAGCAGTACTTC.

The chain joins TRBV6-6 to TRBJ2-2, with D perhaps TRBD2 (5 bases). V was cut by 8 bases and J by 4 bases, with 8 bases left in between. The V gene's germline CDR1 is MNHNY and CDR2 SVGAGI (reference sequence). This CDR3 comprises 12 residues. In DNA, the CDR3 is TGTGCCAGCGAGAGGGTCACCGGGGAGCTGTTTTTT. Translated: CASERVTGELFF.

This clone turned up a few times. The rearrangement links TRBV6-6 to TRBJ1-4, with D possibly TRBD1 on 5 matching bases. The CDR3 spans 13 residues. CDR1 is MNHNY, CDR2 SVGAGI, per germline (reference sequence). Trimming shortened V by 10 bases and J by 5 bases, and 14 bases separated the two germline ends. CDR3 amino acids: CATTRQTNEKLFF. The CDR3 DNA sequence: TGTGCCACGACCCGACAGACAAATGAAAAACTGTTTTTT.

This sequence joins TRBV12-5 and TRBJ2-3; 7 nucleotides align to TRBD1. CDR3 size: 18 residues. J gave up 2 bases and V 1 base, and 12 bases lay outside the gene matches. Germline CDR1 is LGHNT and CDR2 is FRNRAP. Here the CDR3 reads CASGLDWDRAFYTDTQYF. Written as DNA, the CDR3 is TGTGCTAGTGGTTTGGACTGGGACAGAGCTTTCTACACAGATACGCAGTATTTT. Looking up the rest from reference TRBV12-5 and TRBJ2-3 gives the full variable domain: DARVTQTPRHKVTEMGQEVTMRCQPILGHNTVFWYRQTMMQGLELLAYFRNRAPLDDSGMPKDRFSAEMPDATLATLKIQPSEPRDSAVYFCASGLDWDRAFYTDTQYFGPGTRLTVL.

The rearrangement links TRBV7-8 to TRBJ1-5; perhaps TRBD1 as D (6 bases). The V end was cut by 3 bases, the J end by 6 bases, with 21 bases between. The length of the CDR3 is 17 residues. The germline gives CDR1 SGHVS, CDR2 FQNEAQ. CDR3 sequence: CASSFIGGRSGSQPQHF. The CDR3 nucleotides read TGTGCCAGCAGCTTTATAGGGGGACGCTCGGGGAGTCAGCCCCAGCATTTT.